The rows below give T cell receptor beta chains drawn from one sample of a study of Graves' ophthalmopathy and Graves' hyperthyroidism. Using its own MiXCR run on the multiplex PCR reads, TCRdb lists one record per CDR3 protein. The top ten clones hold approximately 9.8% of a sample with approximately 500,000 distinct CDR3 sequences, approximately 15% of them seen once. The sequenced sample consisted of blood. The receptors were sampled from a woman under 40 with Graves' ophthalmopathy. The CDR3 runs from the conserved cysteine through the conserved F or W. Not every row has a clone size; where given, it reads once, few, many or a size class.

clone size: many
V gene: TRBV12-3/TRBV12-4
CDR3 protein: CASRPDGGPEAFF

clone size: .
V gene: TRBV19
CDR3 protein: CASSIQGRSYGYTF

clone size: many
V gene: TRBV5-1
CDR3 protein: CASSLDGSALYEQYF

clone size: .
V gene: TRBV12-3/TRBV12-4
CDR3 protein: CATSMGGDEQYF

clone size: many
V gene: TRBV10-1
CDR3 protein: CASSLSIRYDRSNPMNTEAFF

clone size: many
V gene: TRBV6-6
CDR3 protein: CASRRQGIGGNQPQHF

clone size: few
V gene: TRBV19
CDR3 protein: CASSMKAATQETQYF

clone size: many
V gene: TRBV12-3/TRBV12-4
CDR3 protein: CASSLLPTLGNNQPQHF

clone size: .
V gene: TRBV10-3
CDR3 protein: CAISEWAANQPQHF

clone size: many
V gene: TRBV6-1
CDR3 protein: CASSAGGVTGELFF

clone size: .
V gene: TRBV5-1
CDR3 protein: CASSLFQREGRYEQYF

clone size: many
V gene: TRBV12-3/TRBV12-4
CDR3 protein: CASSGTNGNTIYF

clone size: .
V gene: TRBV7-2
CDR3 protein: CASSLALGGEQYF

clone size: few
V gene: TRBV30
CDR3 protein: CAGRDRGHGQPQHF

clone size: many
V gene: TRBV10-3
CDR3 protein: CATVPPGGELKREQYF

clone size: many
V gene: TRBV6-1
CDR3 protein: CASTQGGETQYF

clone size: .
V gene: TRBV27
CDR3 protein: CASRDDGRAEETQYF

clone size: many
V gene: TRBV28
CDR3 protein: CASGSRMVLGNRETQYF

clone size: many
V gene: TRBV5-1
CDR3 protein: CASSLTLTSGRKETQYF

clone size: few
V gene: TRBV4-1
CDR3 protein: CASSRLVIAGGHGETQYF

clone size: .
V gene: TRBV19
CDR3 protein: CASSWTAYGYTF

clone size: many
V gene: TRBV20-1
CDR3 protein: CSARDVQRVNQPQHF

clone size: many
V gene: TRBV10-3
CDR3 protein: CAIRLPGRSYEQYF

clone size: .
V gene: TRBV30
CDR3 protein: CAWVEAGKGQPQHF

clone size: few
V gene: TRBV19
CDR3 protein: CASSTASSYEQYF

clone size: many
V gene: TRBV20-1
CDR3 protein: CSARDRVQISYEQYF

clone size: many
V gene: TRBV6-5
CDR3 protein: CASSYQGTNGELFF

clone size: many
V gene: TRBV12-3/TRBV12-4
CDR3 protein: CASSSRTVKAYEQYF

clone size: many
V gene: TRBV28
CDR3 protein: CASTLTGNSYNSPLHF

clone size: few
V gene: TRBV20-1
CDR3 protein: CSALSRIGIYYEQYF

clone size: many
V gene: TRBV12-3/TRBV12-4
CDR3 protein: CASSFGSRQPQHF

clone size: many
V gene: TRBV30
CDR3 protein: CAWSGTVNTEAFF

clone size: many
V gene: TRBV6-1
CDR3 protein: CASRKGQGTTEAFF

clone size: many
V gene: TRBV5-6
CDR3 protein: CASSRRPNQPQHF

clone size: .
V gene: TRBV7-2
CDR3 protein: CASSWTSGRAYEQYF

clone size: many
V gene: TRBV10-1
CDR3 protein: CASKEGNTGELFF

clone size: few
V gene: TRBV27
CDR3 protein: CASSLSGGLSNQPQHF

clone size: many
V gene: TRBV4-1
CDR3 protein: CASSQAAVTGGLSYEQYF

clone size: many
V gene: TRBV7-6
CDR3 protein: CASSLRLAGGPYEQYF

clone size: .
V gene: TRBV11-2
CDR3 protein: CASHRTGARLHEQYF

clone size: many
V gene: TRBV20-1
CDR3 protein: CSAPWAGRNTGELFF

clone size: many
V gene: TRBV6-5
CDR3 protein: CASSYSIVSFDPLDNIQYF

clone size: many
V gene: TRBV4-1
CDR3 protein: CASSQVLESDQPQHF

clone size: .
V gene: TRBV2
CDR3 protein: CASSGSREGTQYF

clone size: many
V gene: TRBV12-3/TRBV12-4
CDR3 protein: CASSLQGGNSPLHF

clone size: many
V gene: TRBV12-3/TRBV12-4
CDR3 protein: CASSLQYRGAFF

clone size: many
V gene: TRBV19
CDR3 protein: CASSMGLVTFF

clone size: few
V gene: TRBV30
CDR3 protein: CAWSPQGAAGYTF

clone size: many
V gene: TRBV27
CDR3 protein: CASSSPDRALTYEQYF

clone size: many
V gene: TRBV27
CDR3 protein: CASSLSLAAPQHF

clone size: many
V gene: TRBV6-1
CDR3 protein: CASSELTSGRDEQYF

clone size: many
V gene: TRBV5-5
CDR3 protein: CASSLPLLMDEQYF

clone size: many
V gene: TRBV27
CDR3 protein: CASSLGRGGELFF

clone size: many
V gene: TRBV11-1
CDR3 protein: CASSKEGRAIDEQYF

clone size: .
V gene: TRBV2
CDR3 protein: CASRAGGLTEAFF